This T cell receptor beta chain was documented in a study of sequential checkpoint blockade in melanoma. Study at large: First-line arms were nivolumab then ipilimumab, or the reverse, randomized 1:1. Each arm's sequence ended with maintenance nivolumab.

The germline CDR1 and CDR2 sequences are LNHDA and SQIVND (reference sequence). V was clipped by 2 bases and J by 2 bases; unmatched bases: 2. CDR3 length: 14 amino acids. Profiled with immunoSEQ multiplex PCR; TCRdb holds only in-frame clones, not every one. The table includes about 8,400 clones, about 92% detected once. The count of this clone is one. Treatment noted: randomized to nivolumab then ipilimumab (arm A) or the reverse (arm B). This TCR derives from a human donor with melanoma. This material consisted of CD8+ T cells sorted from blood (inferred from file names), taken from a patient given nivolumab and ipilimumab in sequence. J is TRBJ2-7 and V is TRBV19, with 8 positions matching TRBD1. Written as DNA, the CDR3 is TGTGCCAGTAGTATAACAGGGGGTGCCTACGAGCAGTACTTC. It yields the protein CASSITGGAYEQYF.